The 2 T cell receptor beta chains in this list originate from one sample, sequenced in a study of identical twins. TCRdb reprocessed the 5' RACE reads with MiXCR, giving one entry per CDR3 protein. Among about 890,000 distinct CDR3 sequences listed, approximately 13% were seen once. Another study also made use of these data, one on yellow fever vaccine responses in identical twins.

The specimen sequenced was PBMCs. The receptors derive from a woman in her late teens or twenties in good health.

The V gene is TRBV20-1, the J gene TRBJ2-6; D is ambiguous. From germline, CDR1 is DFQATT and CDR2 SNEGSKA (reference sequence). Trimming cost V 1 base and J 1 base, with 11 bases left between them. The CDR3 loop spans 16 amino acids. Here the CDR3 DNA reads TGCAGTGCTAGAGTTGGTGCAGTGTCTGGGGCCAACGTCCTGACTTTC. It encodes CSARVGAVSGANVLTF.

At least ten counts were recorded for this clonotype. V is TRBV12-3 or TRBV12-4 and J is TRBJ2-4; D is uncertain. The CDR3 sequence is 15 residues long. V was clipped by 3 bases and J by 0 bases, with 9 bases between them. The CDR3: CASSFLPGAKNIQYF. CDR3 DNA: TGTGCCAGCAGTTTTCTCCCAGGAGCCAAAAACATTCAGTACTTC.